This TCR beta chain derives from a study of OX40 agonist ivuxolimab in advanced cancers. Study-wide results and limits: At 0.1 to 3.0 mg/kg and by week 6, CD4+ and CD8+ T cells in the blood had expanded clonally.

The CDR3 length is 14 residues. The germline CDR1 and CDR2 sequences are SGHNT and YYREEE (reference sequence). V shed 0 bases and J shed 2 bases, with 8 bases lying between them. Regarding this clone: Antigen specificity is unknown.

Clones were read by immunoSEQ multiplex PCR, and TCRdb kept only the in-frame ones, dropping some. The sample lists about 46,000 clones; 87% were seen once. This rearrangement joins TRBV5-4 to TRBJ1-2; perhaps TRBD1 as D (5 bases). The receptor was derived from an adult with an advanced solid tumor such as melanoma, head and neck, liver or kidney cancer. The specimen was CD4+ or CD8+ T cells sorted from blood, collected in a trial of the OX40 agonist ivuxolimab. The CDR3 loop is CASSLGRENYGYTF. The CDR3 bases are TGTGCCAGCAGCTTGGGCAGGGAAAACTATGGCTACACCTTC.